Listed below are T cell receptor beta chains from one sample, sequenced in a study of cytomegalovirus exposure and HLA in healthy donors. Clones were sequenced by immunoSEQ multiplex PCR, and TCRdb holds only the in-frame ones, with some missing. The data show around 100,000 clones, approximately 76% seen once. The sample consisted of PBMCs. The source is a woman aged 55-70 years in good health and CMV-seropositive. Both conserved end residues are part of each CDR3.

v_gene,j_gene,CDR3aa
TRBV5-4,TRBJ2-7,CASSPTASGIYYEQYF
TRBV10-1,TRBJ2-4,CASSEGGLADLKNIQYF
TRBV7-2,TRBJ2-7,CASSWTPGLHSYEQYF
TRBV11-2,TRBJ2-2,CASSLGLLAGGGHTGELFF
TRBV13,TRBJ2-5,CASSGGSRETQYF
TRBV4-2,TRBJ1-5,CASSQNPAETGQPQHF
TRBV29-1,TRBJ1-1,CSVPWGWVHTEAFF
TRBV7-9,TRBJ1-4,CASSSGQDGTNEKLFF
TRBV6-1,TRBJ1-2,CASRLIGVGYTF
TRBV14,TRBJ1-1,CASSQDRGWSTEAFF
TRBV7-9,TRBJ1-2,CSSSLVGGAGQGYTF
TRBV28,TRBJ2-2,CASSTGGENTGELFF
TRBV5-6,TRBJ1-1,CASSFKGRGRAFF
TRBV5-1,TRBJ2-2,CASSLAVTNTGELFF
TRBV19,TRBJ1-1,CASSKDRNTEAFF
TRBV7-2,TRBJ2-1,CASSQPGNEQFF
TRBV28,TRBJ2-7,CASSLGLAYYEQYF
TRBV10-3,TRBJ2-3,CAISESGGKTDTQYF
TRBV5-1,TRBJ2-1,CASSLNPGQSSYNEQFF
TRBV30,TRBJ1-1,CAWSAVNTEAFF
TRBV14,TRBJ2-3,CASSPDITDTQYF
TRBV7-7,TRBJ2-1,CASSLVPGDEQFF
TRBV5-6,TRBJ1-3,CASSLDRRNTIYF
TRBV30,TRBJ1-1,CAWRTTGGTEAFF
TRBV7-2,TRBJ1-1,CASSRQGSNTEAFF
TRBV13,TRBJ2-3,CASSFLRERAQYF
TRBV30,TRBJ2-1,CAWSSGSGWNEQFF
TRBV6-5,TRBJ1-5,CASSYSRPYSNQPQHF
TRBV23-1,TRBJ1-3,CASFMSIRVGTGNTIYF
TRBV27,TRBJ2-6,CASSSGQPGANVLTF
TRBV11-2,TRBJ2-7,CASSSLLTSGIYEQYF
TRBV7-9,TRBJ1-4,CASSFSTGSEKLFF
TRBV9,TRBJ2-5,CASSVEYGGWGTQYF
TRBV29-1,TRBJ1-2,CSVVGHPYGYTF
TRBV5-1,TRBJ1-1,CASSPTGDTEAFF
TRBV7-9,TRBJ2-3,CASSLIGSLTDTQYF
TRBV25-1,TRBJ2-5,CASSAIAGVDETQYF
TRBV30,TRBJ1-2,CAWSGGAGGYTF
TRBV6-1,TRBJ1-2,CASRDGDGYTF
TRBV18,TRBJ1-1,CASSPIQGNTEAFF
TRBV6-6,-,CASSPIDYEQYF
TRBV5-1,TRBJ2-1,CASSSSTGGSYNEQFF
TRBV11-2,TRBJ2-7,CASSSDRQSYEQYF
TRBV9,TRBJ2-2,CASSLPGSLAGELFF
TRBV9,TRBJ1-1,CASSVGAVTEAFF
TRBV4-1,TRBJ1-2,CASRREGWNYGYTF
TRBV27,TRBJ2-1,CASSLWRELYNEQFF
TRBV7-2,TRBJ2-1,CASSLAFGLASYEQFF
TRBV5-1,TRBJ1-1,CASSLISGRANSEAFF
TRBV2,TRBJ2-3,CASSETGVLTDTQYF
TRBV11-1,TRBJ2-3,CASSLVSGSSTDTQYF
TRBV25-1,TRBJ2-3,CASSGLVGGGHDTQYF
TRBV11-2,TRBJ1-4,CASSSGARSTNEKLFF
TRBV7-9,TRBJ2-2,CASSLAGGSGELFF
TRBV19,TRBJ2-6,CASNVGQGSGANVLTF